Listed here is a single TCR beta chain. The target antigen is unknown. This sample was taken from a study of T cells in localized non-small cell lung cancer. Measured with immunoSEQ multiplex PCR; TCRdb has only the in-frame clones, and not every one. The table records 35,000 or so clones, about nine tenths of them present only once. This CDR3 comprises 17 residues. Germline V gene sequence: CDR1 LGHNA, CDR2 YNFKEQ. V lost 4 bases, J lost 8 bases, and 15 bases stayed unmatched. Study-wide points: It was uninvolved adjacent lung that showed the highest T cell clonality, exceeding tumor.

The origin of this receptor is a man between 40 and 70 years old with stage I lung adenocarcinoma. Sequencing was performed on peripheral blood, taken before any cancer treatment. This chain uses TRBV4-2 with TRBJ2-1; 9 bases agree with TRBD2. CDR3 loop: CASSPPPLGGGVDEQFF. The CDR3 DNA reads TGTGCCAGCAGCCCCCCCCCTCTGGGCGGGGGGGTCGATGAGCAGTTCTTC.